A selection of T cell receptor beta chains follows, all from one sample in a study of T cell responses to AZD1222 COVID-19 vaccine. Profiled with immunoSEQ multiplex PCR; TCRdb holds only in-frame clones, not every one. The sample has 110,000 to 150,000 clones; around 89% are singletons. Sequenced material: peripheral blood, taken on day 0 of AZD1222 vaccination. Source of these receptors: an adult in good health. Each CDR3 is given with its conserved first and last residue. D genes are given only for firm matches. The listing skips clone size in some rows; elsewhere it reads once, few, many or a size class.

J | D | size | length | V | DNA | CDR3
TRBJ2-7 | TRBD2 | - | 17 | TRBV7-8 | TGTGCCAGCAGCTTAGGAACCCTAGCGGGAGGGACCTACGAGCAGTACTTC | CASSLGTLAGGTYEQYF
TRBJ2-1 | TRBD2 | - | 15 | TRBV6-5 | TGTGCCAGCAGTTGGGGAGTGGGAGGGCGTCATGAGCAGTTCTTC | CASSWGVGGRHEQFF
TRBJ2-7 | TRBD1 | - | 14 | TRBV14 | TGTGCCAGCAGTCACTACAGGGGCTCCTACGAGCAGTACTTC | CASSHYRGSYEQYF
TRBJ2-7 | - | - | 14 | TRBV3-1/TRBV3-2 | TGTGCCAGCAGCCGTCGAGGGTATCACTACGAGCAGTACTTC | CASSRRGYHYEQYF
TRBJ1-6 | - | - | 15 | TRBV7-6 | TGTGCCAGCAGCTTAGCCAGCGGGGAGAATTCACCCCTCCACTTT | CASSLASGENSPLHF
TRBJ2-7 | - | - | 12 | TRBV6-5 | TGTGCCAGCAGCCTCACAGCCTACGAGCAGTACTTC | CASSLTAYEQYF
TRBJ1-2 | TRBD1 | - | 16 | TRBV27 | TGTGCCAGCAGTCTTACACAGGGGGCAGGGAGCTATGGCTACACCTTC | CASSLTQGAGSYGYTF
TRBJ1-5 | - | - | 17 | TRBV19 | TGTGCCAGTAGTTGGACCACGGCGAGTAGTAGCAATCAGCCCCAGCATTTT | CASSWTTASSSNQPQHF
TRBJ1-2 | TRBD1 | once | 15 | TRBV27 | TGTGCCAGCGGGACACAGGGGACTCCTATCTATGGCTACACCTTC | CASGTQGTPIYGYTF
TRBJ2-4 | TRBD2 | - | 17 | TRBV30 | TGTGCCTGGACCCTAGCGGGAGGAAGGGGGACCAAAAACATTCAGTACTTC | CAWTLAGGRGTKNIQYF
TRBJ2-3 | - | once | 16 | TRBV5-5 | TGTGCCAGCAGCCCCGGGGGACAGACCCGCACAGATACGCAGTATTTT | CASSPGGQTRTDTQYF
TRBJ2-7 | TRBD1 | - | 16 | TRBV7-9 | TGTGCCAGCAGCCCAACCGACAGGGGAAGGACCTACGAGCAGTACTTC | CASSPTDRGRTYEQYF
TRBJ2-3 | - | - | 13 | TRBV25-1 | TGTGCCAGCAGTGAATTGCCCGCAGATACGCAGTATTTT | CASSELPADTQYF
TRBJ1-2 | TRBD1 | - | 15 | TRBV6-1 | TGTGCCAGCAGTGAAGTAGGGACAGGAGGATATGGCTACACCTTC | CASSEVGTGGYGYTF
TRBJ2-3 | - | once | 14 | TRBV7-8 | TGTGCCAGCAGCTTTTTACTAGCCACAGATACGCAGTATTTT | CASSFLLATDTQYF
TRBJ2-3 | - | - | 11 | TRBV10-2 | TGCGCCAGCAGTCGGGGGGATACGCAGTATTTT | CASSRGDTQYF
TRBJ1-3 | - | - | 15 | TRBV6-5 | TGTGCCAGCACCGAAAGCTTACGATCTGGAAACACCATATATTTT | CASTESLRSGNTIYF
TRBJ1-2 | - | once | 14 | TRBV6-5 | TGTGCCAGCAGAGATCGCGTCCCCAGGGGCGGCTACACCTTC | CASRDRVPRGGYTF
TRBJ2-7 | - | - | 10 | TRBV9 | TGTGCCAGCGGCGGGTCCGAGCAGTACTTC | CASGGSEQYF
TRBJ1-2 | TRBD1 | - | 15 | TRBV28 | TGTGCCAGCAGTCTCGACCGGACAGGGGGATATGGCTACACCTTC | CASSLDRTGGYGYTF
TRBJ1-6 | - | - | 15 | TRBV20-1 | TGCAGTGCTAGTAAACTCATCTCCTATAATTCACCCCTCCACTTT | CSASKLISYNSPLHF
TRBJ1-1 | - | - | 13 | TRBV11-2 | TGTGCCAGCAGCTACGCGGTAGGAACTGAAGCTTTCTTT | CASSYAVGTEAFF
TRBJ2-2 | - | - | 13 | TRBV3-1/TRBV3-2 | TGTGCCAGCAGCCGGGTAGTTACCGGGGAGCTGTTTTTT | CASSRVVTGELFF
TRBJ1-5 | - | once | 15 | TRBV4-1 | TGCGCCAGCAGCCAAGATCCGACAGCAGGGCAGCCCCAGCATTTT | CASSQDPTAGQPQHF
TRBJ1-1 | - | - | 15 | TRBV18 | TGTGCCAGCTCACCGTCCAGGGTTGAGAACACTGAAGCTTTCTTT | CASSPSRVENTEAFF
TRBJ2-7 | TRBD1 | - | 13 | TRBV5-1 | TGCGCCAGCAGCTTGGGGACAGGGCGGGAGCAGTACTTC | CASSLGTGREQYF
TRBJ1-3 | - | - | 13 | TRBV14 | TGTGCCAGCAGCCAAGTTCCGGGCAACACCATATATTTT | CASSQVPGNTIYF
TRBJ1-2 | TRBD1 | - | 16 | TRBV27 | TGTGCCAGCAGGGGGACAGGGGCCCGAGATGACTATGGCTACACCTTC | CASRGTGARDDYGYTF
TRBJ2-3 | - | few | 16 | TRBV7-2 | TGTGCCAGCAGCTTAGATTTGACACGGTCCGCAGATACGCAGTATTTT | CASSLDLTRSADTQYF
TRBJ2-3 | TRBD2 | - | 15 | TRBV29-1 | TGCAGCGTTCTAGTTGCGGGGGGTTATGAAGATACGCAGTATTTT | CSVLVAGGYEDTQYF
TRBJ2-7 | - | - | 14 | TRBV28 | TGTGCCAGCAGTTTATCCGGGGGAACCTACGAGCAGTACTTC | CASSLSGGTYEQYF
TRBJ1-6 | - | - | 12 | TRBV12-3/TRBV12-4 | TGTGCCAGCAGCTCAGGGTATTCACCCCTCCACTTT | CASSSGYSPLHF
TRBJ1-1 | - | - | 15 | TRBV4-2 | TGTGCCAGCAGCCAAGATTCCCCGGGGAGGACTGAAGCTTTCTTT | CASSQDSPGRTEAFF
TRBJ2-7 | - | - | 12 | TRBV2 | TGTGCCAGCAGTGGGGCCGGAGCTGAGCAGTACTTC | CASSGAGAEQYF
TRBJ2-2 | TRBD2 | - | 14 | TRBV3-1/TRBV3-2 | TGTGCCAGCAGCCAGGGACTAGCGGGAGTTGAGCTGTTTTTT | CASSQGLAGVELFF
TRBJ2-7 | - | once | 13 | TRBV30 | TGTGCCTGGAATCAGGGGGGCCCCTACGAGCAGTACTTC | CAWNQGGPYEQYF
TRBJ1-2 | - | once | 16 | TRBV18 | TGTGCCAGCTCACCATTCGGGTCGACGGGGGAAGTACTCTACACCTTC | CASSPFGSTGEVLYTF
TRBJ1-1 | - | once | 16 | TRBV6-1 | TGTGCCAGCAGTGACATCGGTACAACGCGGAGGACTGAAGCTTTCTTT | CASSDIGTTRRTEAFF